These 17 T cell receptor beta chains were all obtained from the same sample, sequenced in a study of blood T cell repertoires in COVID-19. Sequenced by immunoSEQ multiplex PCR; TCRdb stores in-frame clones only, minus some. The sample includes roughly 170,000 clones, about four fifths of them seen just once. Sequencing was carried out using PBMCs or T cells enriched from blood (not recorded which). These receptors were obtained from a woman in her 50s in a cohort exposed to, infected with or recovered from COVID-19 (not recorded which).

This sequence joins TRBV11-2 and TRBJ2-1, with a tentative D call TRBD1 (6 bases). This CDR3 has 15 amino acids. The germline V gene has CDR1 SGHAT and CDR2 FQNNGV. Trimming took 2 bases from V and 8 from J, leaving 16 bases between them. The CDR3 region is CASSLTTQGEDEQFF. CDR3 DNA: TGTGCCAGCAGCTTAACCACACAGGGTGAGGATGAGCAGTTCTTC.

This clone was seen a handful of times. The V gene is TRBV7-9, the J gene TRBJ2-2; possibly TRBD2 for D (5 bases). V was clipped by 0 bases and J by 6 bases, with 11 bases between them. The CDR3 has 15 residues. CDR1 is SEHNR and CDR2 is FQNEAQ in the germline V gene (reference sequence). The CDR3 nucleotides are TGTGCCAGCAGCTTAGCTACGGGAAACTCCGGGGAGCTGTTTTTT. Residues: CASSLATGNSGELFF.

The chain joins TRBV19 to TRBJ1-2, with 8 bases fitting TRBD1. The germline gives CDR1 LNHDA, CDR2 SQIVND (reference sequence). The CDR3 has 15 residues. The V gene end was trimmed by 4 bases and the J gene end by 13 bases; junction bases not matched to a gene: 17. The CDR3 region is CASSNGPGQAFRGTF. CDR3 DNA sequence: TGTGCCAGTAGTAACGGACCGGGACAGGCTTTTCGTGGCACCTTC.

This clone was seen a few times. V is TRBV6-4 and J is TRBJ2-1; D might be TRBD2 (6 bases). This CDR3 is built from 14 residues. In germline, CDR1 is MRHNA, CDR2 SNTAGT. Trimming cost V 6 bases and J 7 bases, with 16 bases left between them. The CDR3 DNA reads as TGTGCCAGCAGCCCGGCGGGATCGTCGAATGAGCAGTTCTTC. Protein sequence: CASSPAGSSNEQFF.

At least ten counts were recorded for this clone. The chain uses TRBV11-3 and TRBJ2-5; a possible D gene is TRBD2 (6 bases). There are 13 residues in the CDR3. Germline loops: CDR1 SGHNT, CDR2 YENEEA. With 5 bases removed from V and 4 bases from J, the gap between germline ends came to 11 bases. The CDR3 sequence: CASSRGTSETQYF. Written as DNA, the CDR3 is TGTGCCAGCAGCCGCGGGACCTCAGAGACCCAGTACTTC.

The chain joins TRBV6-1 to TRBJ2-2; D is perhaps TRBD2 (6 bases). The V gene's germline CDR1 is MNHNS and CDR2 SASEGT. Trimming took 4 bases from V and 1 from J, leaving 13 bases between them. This CDR3 region has 16 residues. The chain's CDR3 is CASSGGLRKNTGELFF. The CDR3 DNA reads as TGTGCCAGCAGTGGGGGACTCCGTAAGAACACCGGGGAGCTGTTTTTT.

The chain is built from TRBV5-4 and TRBJ2-3; D is possibly TRBD1 (6 bases). V dropped 3 bases and J dropped 2 bases, with 13 bases sitting between them. The CDR3 is 15 residues long. The V gene's germline CDR1 is SGHNT and CDR2 YYREEE (reference sequence). This chain's CDR3 is CASSSGDKDTDTQYF. In DNA, the CDR3 is TGTGCCAGCAGCTCAGGGGACAAGGACACAGATACGCAGTATTTT.

The chain combines TRBV5-4 with TRBJ1-2; 9 bases match TRBD1. Per the germline V gene, CDR1 is SGHNT and CDR2 is YYREEE (reference sequence). The V gene end was trimmed by 4 bases and the J gene end by 2 bases; junction bases not matched to a gene: 9. There are 16 residues in the CDR3. The CDR3 spells CASSMYRGTGNYGYTF. The CDR3 DNA is TGTGCCAGCAGCATGTACCGCGGGACAGGGAACTATGGCTACACCTTC.

This clone occurred a few times. V and J are TRBV10-3 and TRBJ1-1; TRBD1 matches at 8 bases. Germline V CDR1 and CDR2: ENHRY, SYGVKD. The CDR3 covers 16 residues. J was trimmed by 0 bases and V by 2 bases; bases with no gene match: 5. The CDR3 spells CAISEARGPLNTEAFF. CDR3 DNA: TGTGCCATCAGTGAGGCCAGGGGGCCGTTGAACACTGAAGCTTTCTTT.

The chain links TRBV12-5 to TRBJ2-1, with a weak D call TRBD1 (5 bases). V lost 1 base and J 10 bases, leaving 8 bases between the germline ends. Looked up from germline, CDR1 is LGHNT and CDR2 is FRNRAP. The CDR3 runs 12 residues. CDR3 sequence: CASGLEGPEQFF. The CDR3 DNA follows: TGTGCTAGTGGTTTGGAGGGGCCGGAGCAGTTCTTC.

The chain is built from TRBV2 and TRBJ2-3; the match to TRBD1 covers 7 bases. Germline trimming cut 1 base from V and 6 bases from J; bases unmatched to any gene: 4. The CDR3 contains 14 residues. CDR1 is SNHLY and CDR2 is FYNNEI in the germline V gene. The CDR3 loop is CASSEGTGADTQYF. CDR3 nucleotides: TGTGCCAGCAGTGAAGGTACAGGGGCTGATACGCAGTATTTT.

The CDR3 sequence is CASSMDRGITNEKLFF. The CDR3, as DNA: TGTGCCAGTAGTATGGACAGGGGCATAACTAATGAAAAACTGTTTTTT. V is TRBV19 and J is TRBJ1-4, with 9 positions matching TRBD1. CDR1 and CDR2 from the germline V gene are LNHDA and SQIVND (reference sequence). The CDR3 is 16 residues long. V lost 3 bases, J lost 1 base, and 3 bases stayed unmatched.

The chain is built from TRBV25-1 and TRBJ1-1; D ambiguous. CDR3 size: 12 residues. Germline CDR1 and CDR2: MGHDK and SYGVNS. Trimming stripped 8 bases from V and 5 bases from J, with 12 bases between. In nucleotides, the CDR3 is TGTGCCAGCGCGGAGGATGTTACTGAAGCTTTCTTT. Amino acids: CASAEDVTEAFF.

This chain uses TRBV19 with TRBJ2-4; 12 bases align to TRBD2. The CDR3 runs to 12 residues. Germline lookup yields CDR1 LNHDA and CDR2 SQIVND (reference sequence). Germline trimming cut 10 bases from V and 8 bases from J; bases unmatched to any gene: 3. CDR3 nucleotide sequence: TGTGCCACCCGGACTAGCGGGGACATTCAGTACTTC. This translates into CATRTSGDIQYF.

The chain carries TRBV7-9 and TRBJ1-2, with D perhaps TRBD1 (5 bases). The V gene's germline CDR1 is SEHNR and CDR2 FQNEAQ (reference sequence). This CDR3 is 14 amino acids long. V was trimmed by 3 bases and J by 8 bases, leaving 16 bases between them. CDR3 bases: TGTGCCAGCAGCTTGCAGGGTTGGGAAGAAGGCTACACCTTC. Protein sequence: CASSLQGWEEGYTF. Full variable domain (outside the CDR3, taken from reference TRBV7-9 and TRBJ1-2): DTGVSQNPRHKITKRGQNVTFRCDPISEHNRLYWYRQTLGQGPEFLTYFQNEAQLEKSRLLSDRFSAERPKGSFSTLEIQRTEQGDSAMYLCASSLQGWEEGYTFGSGTRLTVV.

The V gene is TRBV19, the J gene TRBJ1-5; D call uncertain. V lost 1 base and J lost 0, with 4 bases in between. The CDR3 is 14 residues long. Per the germline V gene, CDR1 is LNHDA and CDR2 is SQIVND (reference sequence). CDR3 region: CASSIGDSNQPQHF. The CDR3, as DNA: TGTGCCAGTAGTATAGGAGATAGCAATCAGCCCCAGCATTTT.

This clone was observed a few times. V gene TRBV7-9 combines with J gene TRBJ2-7; a possible D gene is TRBD1 (6 bases). V shed 0 bases and J shed 2 bases, with 8 bases lying between them. In germline, CDR1 is SEHNR, CDR2 FQNEAQ (reference sequence). The CDR3 covers 14 residues. The CDR3 region has the DNA TGTGCCAGCAGCTTAGCCGGACAGACCTACGAGCAGTACTTC. Translation: CASSLAGQTYEQYF.